Below, one T cell receptor beta chain is given with its context. The clone's antigen remains unknown. Qualities for individual bases were not recorded, and no much larger clone is one base off. Collaborating institutions collected whole blood in K2EDTA tubes following their own protocols. Collaborator samples were shipped for TCRbeta analysis as frozen whole blood, isolated PBMCs, or DNA extracted from either sample type. TCRbeta CDR3 regions were amplified from genomic DNA using the immunoSEQ Assay, a bias-controlled multiplex PCR. The study's own analysis went as follows. Nucleated cell counts per sample were estimated from amplification of reference gene primers within the assay. To quantify the absolute abundance of each unique TCRbeta CDR3 rearrangement, sequence reads were collapsed and filtered. For each sample, productive Simpson clonality was calculated as the square root of Simpson's diversity index across productive rearrangements. Held by TCRdb, this immuneACCESS table contains in-frame sequences only and omits some clones. Under half of the omission traces to an unresolved V gene where checked; the cause of the rest is unknown. D and trimming come from the DNA, and the V and J calls and clone size come from that table. This sample holds around 130,000 clones; over 70% were observed only once. The top ten constitute roughly 20% of the sample.

The data belong to a study of blood T cell repertoires in COVID-19 (dated by TCRdb to the early 2020s). Regarding the research as a whole: Samples covering the acute and convalescent phases of COVID-19 were provided by collaborators in the United States, Italy and Spain. The material from the prospective study consisted of cDNA or gDNA derived from T cells, B-cell-depleted T cells, or PBMCs. Deeply sampled blood TCRbeta repertoires from subjects exposed to, actively infected with, or recovered from COVID-19 were included in the dataset. The repertoires were released in a freely available public database meant as a resource for research on the immune response to SARS-CoV-2. The samples were drawn from two sources: the first 160 participants of the ongoing ImmuneRACE study, and 1,000 to 1,500 subjects contributed by 6 global collaborators. A de-identified subject ID, COVID-19 status, age in years and sex were almost always included in the sample metadata. Where HLA class I and class II types were available, the types were taken from metadata supplied by the sample provider, not from assay-based typing.

The germline V gene gives CDR1 as LGHNA and CDR2 as YNFKEQ. V is pared back by 4 bases and J by 6 bases, with 14 bases lying between the germline termini. Inclusive of the bounding cysteine and phenylalanine, the CDR3 is 14 residues long. The entry retains the CDR3 DNA only, 42 bases that are in frame from base 1. The research as a whole found: The amount of clinical and demographic metadata varied by source and participant and was provided uncurated.

The TCR was taken from an elderly man with acute or convalescent COVID-19. The rearranged chain carries TRBV4-2 and TRBJ2-3, with the D gene not confidently named. Sequenced: peripheral blood. CDR3 region: CASSPLGPWDTQYF. The nucleotide sequence reads as follows: TGTGCCAGCAGCCCCCTTGGCCCCTGGGATACGCAGTATTTT.